This T cell receptor (beta chain) was profiled in a study of OX40 agonist ivuxolimab in advanced cancers. About the research overall: An anti-OX40 (CD134) antibody with agonistic activity, ivuxolimab, was administered to patients. General study points: Patients with a partial response at 0.1-3.0 mg/kg had among the lowest clonal expansion. No determination was made of the antigen specificity of the expanded peripheral T cells.

Autoimmune disease history or systemic immunosuppression was exclusionary. The protocol was immunoSEQ multiplex PCR, while the TCRdb copy is restricted to in-frame clones and leaves out a portion. The repertoire holds 45,000 to 70,000 clones, with about 82% as singletons. The germline gives CDR1 SNHLY, CDR2 FYNNEI. The V end was cut by 9 bases, the J end by 6 bases, with 18 bases between. The CDR3 spans 14 residues. As for this clone: What it binds is not known.

The clonotype comes from an adult with an advanced solid tumor such as melanoma, head and neck, liver or kidney cancer. The gene calls are TRBV2 and TRBJ1-5; perhaps TRBD1 as D (6 bases). This material consisted of CD4+ or CD8+ T cells sorted from blood, taken in a trial of the OX40 agonist ivuxolimab. The CDR3 region has the DNA TGTGCCAGTTCCGCTATGGGGGCCGGTCAGCCCCAGCATTTT. Protein product: CASSAMGAGQPQHF.